This passage covers 22 T cell receptor beta chains from one sample sequenced in a study of shared clonotypes between healthy human individuals. The repertoire was sequenced with immunoSEQ multiplex PCR; TCRdb's copy has only in-frame clones and lacks some. In the table there are around 1.1 million clones, around 82% of which are singletons. Specimen: memory CD4+ T cells from PBMCs. Subset: CD45RA-negative fraction. All receptors come from a man between 18 and 29 years old in good health. Some clones in this sample may be carry-over from other donors' samples.

This chain connects TRBV5-1 to TRBJ2-7; 7 positions agree with TRBD1. Germline CDR1 is SGHRS and CDR2 is YFSETQ. Losses at the gene ends were 7 bases for V and 2 bases for J; bases not matched to a gene: 6. CDR3 length: 13 amino acids. Written as DNA, the CDR3 is TGCGCCAGCGCGCTGCAGGGGGCCTACGAGCAGTACTTC. Translated: CASALQGAYEQYF. Filled out from reference TRBV5-1 and TRBJ2-7, the complete variable domain reads KAGVTQTPRYLIKTRGQQVTLSCSPISGHRSVSWYQQTPGQGLQFLFEYFSETQRNKGNFPGRFSGRQFSNSRSEMNVSTLELGDSALYLCASALQGAYEQYFGPGTRLTVT.

The CDR3 loop is CASTEGLGTDTQYF. The DNA of the CDR3 is TGTGCCAGCACGGAGGGATTAGGCACAGATACGCAGTATTTT. V gene TRBV28 combines with J gene TRBJ2-3; D perhaps matches TRBD2 (6 bases). CDR1 and CDR2 from the germline V gene are MDHEN and SYDVKM. V shed 7 bases and J shed 1 base, with 12 bases lying between them. The CDR3 runs to 14 residues. The whole variable domain, remainder taken from reference TRBV28 and TRBJ2-3, is DVKVTQSSRYLVKRTGEKVFLECVQDMDHENMFWYRQDPGLGLRLIYFSYDVKMKEKGDIPEGYSVSREKKERFSLILESASTNQTSMYLCASTEGLGTDTQYFGPGTRLTVL.

The table lists this clone with a count of one. CDR3 sequence reads: CAISLDGDTEAFF. CDR3 coding DNA: TGTGCCATCAGTTTGGACGGAGACACTGAAGCTTTCTTT. The V call is TRBV10-3, the J call TRBJ1-1; D not resolved. CDR1 and CDR2 from the germline V gene are ENHRY and SYGVKD. The length of the CDR3 is 13 residues. V was cut by 5 bases and J by 3 bases, with 10 bases left in between.

This chain links TRBV7-2 with TRBJ2-5; TRBD2 might be the D (6 bases). Deletions cut 5 bases from V and 2 bases from J, with 9 bases between. This CDR3 contains 13 residues. Germline-derived CDR1 and CDR2 are SGHTA and FQGNSA. The CDR3 DNA is TGTGCCAGCAGCGCGGGACTTCAAGAGACCCAGTACTTC. Protein: CASSAGLQETQYF.

The V and J genes are TRBV6-5 and TRBJ2-7; tentative D call: TRBD2 (6 bases). Trimming removed 4 bases from V and 4 bases from J, with 17 bases in between. The CDR3 contains 15 residues. The germline V gene encodes CDR1 MNHEY and CDR2 SVGAGI. In DNA form, the CDR3 reads TGTGCCAGCAGTTCGGCGGGACCCGGGGCTTACGAGCAGTACTTC. This gives the protein CASSSAGPGAYEQYF.

V usage is TRBV7-9 and J usage is TRBJ2-1, with 9 bases lining up with TRBD1. V was clipped by 1 base and J by 8 bases; unmatched bases: 9. The CDR3 extends over 16 amino acids. In germline, CDR1 is SEHNR, CDR2 FQNEAQ (reference sequence). In nucleotides, the CDR3 is TGTGCCAGCAGCTTAGGAATTAGGCGGACAGGGGATGAGCAGTTCTTC. Translation gives CASSLGIRRTGDEQFF.

This chain connects TRBV19 to TRBJ1-2; D possibly corresponds to TRBD1 (5 bases). V was pared by 9 bases and J by 6 bases, with 23 bases between. From germline, CDR1 is LNHDA and CDR2 SQIVND (reference sequence). The CDR3 contains 15 residues. CDR3 sequence reads: CASNPQGSLLDGYTF. The CDR3 region has the DNA TGTGCCAGCAATCCTCAGGGTTCGCTACTGGATGGCTACACCTTC.

The chain is built from TRBV28 and TRBJ1-2; 7 nucleotides line up with TRBD1. This CDR3 has 14 residues. Trimming took 6 bases from V and 2 from J; bases not matched to a gene: 6. Germline V gene data show CDR1 as MDHEN and CDR2 as SYDVKM. In DNA, the CDR3 is TGTGCCAGCAGGCCCCAGACAGGGAACTATGGCTACACCTTC. This codes for CASRPQTGNYGYTF.

This chain connects TRBV5-1 to TRBJ2-5, with D possibly matching TRBD2 (5 bases). Germline V gene sequence: CDR1 SGHRS, CDR2 YFSETQ. Deletions cut 0 bases from V and 5 bases from J, with 17 bases between. This CDR3 region has 16 residues. The CDR3 spells CASSLVGSEGTETQYF. CDR3 nucleotides: TGCGCCAGCAGCTTGGTAGGTTCAGAGGGAACGGAGACCCAGTACTTC.

The J gene is TRBJ2-7, the V gene TRBV5-1; D might be TRBD1 (5 bases). Germline CDR1 and CDR2: SGHRS and YFSETQ. Between the trimmed V and J ends, which lost 2 bases and 1 base, there was a span of 13 bases. The CDR3 sequence is 15 residues long. The CDR3 DNA follows: TGCGCCAGCAGCTTTGGACAATCGCTTTCCTACGAGCAGTACTTC. This encodes CASSFGQSLSYEQYF.

A single count supports this clone. V usage is TRBV7-2 and J usage is TRBJ2-4; the match to TRBD2 covers 8 bases. The CDR3 contains 13 residues. Trimming removed 3 bases from V and 10 bases from J; junction bases left unmatched: 5. Per the germline V gene, CDR1 is SGHTA and CDR2 is FQGNSA. DNA for the CDR3: TGTGCCAGCAGCTTCGATAGCGGGGCAATTCAGTACTTC. This codes for CASSFDSGAIQYF.

As regards this clone: A single base separates this from a much larger clone, so it may be a read error. This chain links TRBV6-1 with TRBJ1-2; TRBD1 matches 8 bases. With 4 bases clipped from V and 5 bases from J, the junction kept 9 bases outside the gene matches. The CDR3 extends over 15 amino acids. Germline V lookup: CDR1 MNHNS, CDR2 SASEGT. The CDR3 region is CASSGWTGPQYGYTF. CDR3 in DNA: TGTGCCAGCAGTGGATGGACAGGGCCCCAATATGGCTACACCTTC.

The chain employs TRBV19 and TRBJ1-1, with TRBD1 matching 8 bases. Germline V lookup: CDR1 LNHDA, CDR2 SQIVND (reference sequence). V lost 7 bases and J lost 2; bases outside the gene matches: 6. The CDR3 runs 14 residues. CDR3 in amino acids: CASNPDRGNTEAFF. In DNA, the CDR3 is TGTGCCAGTAACCCAGACAGGGGAAACACTGAAGCTTTCTTT.

This rearrangement joins TRBV19 to TRBJ1-1, with 7 nucleotides matching TRBD1. The CDR3 has 14 amino acids. Trimming took 7 bases from V and 5 from J; bases not matched to a gene: 10. From germline, CDR1 is LNHDA and CDR2 SQIVND (reference sequence). CDR3 in amino acids: CASTNDRVETEAFF. CDR3 DNA sequence: TGTGCCAGTACCAACGACAGGGTGGAGACTGAAGCTTTCTTT. Filled out from reference TRBV19 and TRBJ1-1, the complete variable domain reads DGGITQSPKYLFRKEGQNVTLSCEQNLNHDAMYWYRQDPGQGLRLIYYSQIVNDFQKGDIAEGYSVSREKKESFPLTVTSAQKNPTAFYLCASTNDRVETEAFFGQGTRLTVV.

Only a few counts were recorded for this clone. V is TRBV7-2 and J is TRBJ2-3, with D unresolved. Per germline, CDR1 SGHTA and CDR2 FQGNSA. This CDR3 has 13 residues. The V end lost 1 base, the J end lost 7 bases, and 9 bases lay between the germline ends. This CDR3 is CASSLEIPHTQYF. The CDR3 DNA sequence: TGTGCCAGCAGCTTAGAAATCCCGCATACGCAGTATTTT. The full variable domain, its missing parts supplied by reference TRBV7-2 and TRBJ2-3, is GAGVSQSPSNKVTEKGKDVELRCDPISGHTALYWYRQSLGQGLEFLIYFQGNSAPDKSGLPSDRFSAERTGGSVSTLTIQRTQQEDSAVYLCASSLEIPHTQYFGPGTRLTVL.

V is TRBV5-1 and J is TRBJ2-1; D unclear. The length of the CDR3 is 15 residues. CDR1 and CDR2 from the germline V gene are SGHRS and YFSETQ. V was cut by 0 bases and J by 0 bases, with 7 bases left in between. The CDR3 loop is CASSLATSSYNEQFF. The CDR3 DNA reads as TGCGCCAGCAGCTTGGCGACGAGCTCCTACAATGAGCAGTTCTTC.

This sequence joins TRBV5-6 and TRBJ1-3, with a weak D call TRBD1 (6 bases). Germline CDR1 SGHDT, CDR2 YYEEEE. The CDR3 consists of 15 residues. V lost 0 bases, J lost 4 bases, and 11 bases lay in between. The CDR3 sequence is CASSLGTGLGNTIYF. The CDR3 region has the DNA TGTGCCAGCAGCTTGGGTACAGGGTTAGGAAACACCATATATTTT.

The V and J genes are TRBV30 and TRBJ2-5; TRBD1 aligns across 11 bases. TRBJ2-7 explains the end of the DNA better; the J call may be wrong. Germline V gene data show CDR1 as GTSNPN and CDR2 as SVGIG (reference sequence). The CDR3 consists of 13 residues. CDR3 protein: CAWGQGASYEQYF. CDR3 bases: TGTGCCTGGGGACAGGGGGCATCCTACGAGCAGTACTTC.

This chain uses TRBV25-1 with TRBJ2-5; no firm D call. Germline loops: CDR1 MGHDK, CDR2 SYGVNS. V dropped 1 base and J dropped 3 bases, with 9 bases sitting between them. The length of the CDR3 is 14 residues. The CDR3 DNA reads as TGTGCCAGCAGTGAATCAACAGCAGAAGAGACCCAGTACTTC. Translated: CASSESTAEETQYF.

The chain uses TRBV30 and TRBJ2-3, with 7 bases matching TRBD2. Trimming at V came to 4 bases and at J to 1 base, leaving 8 bases not matched to a gene. Germline CDR1 reads GTSNPN; CDR2 reads SVGIG (reference sequence). The CDR3 is 15 amino acids. Here the CDR3 reads CAWKTGLSGTDTQYF. As DNA, the CDR3 is TGTGCCTGGAAGACGGGACTATCAGGCACAGATACGCAGTATTTT.

The chain uses TRBV5-1 and TRBJ2-7; 11 nucleotides align to TRBD1. The CDR3 has 18 amino acids. From germline, CDR1 is SGHRS and CDR2 YFSETQ. The trim removed 4 bases at V and 3 bases at J, leaving 15 bases unmatched. The CDR3 DNA reads TGCGCCAGCAGCCGTGGTGGATCGGTCGGGACAGGGGGCTACGAGCAGTACTTC. This codes for CASSRGGSVGTGGYEQYF.

The chain joins TRBV14 to TRBJ2-1, with 11 nucleotides matching TRBD2. V dropped 4 bases and J dropped 9; count of bases not matched to a gene: 8. CDR3 length: 15 amino acids. Per the germline V gene, CDR1 is SGHDN and CDR2 is FVKESK. In DNA form, the CDR3 reads TGTGCCAGCAGCCGTCTTAGCGGGAGGGCCGGTGAGCAGTTCTTC. It codes for CASSRLSGRAGEQFF.